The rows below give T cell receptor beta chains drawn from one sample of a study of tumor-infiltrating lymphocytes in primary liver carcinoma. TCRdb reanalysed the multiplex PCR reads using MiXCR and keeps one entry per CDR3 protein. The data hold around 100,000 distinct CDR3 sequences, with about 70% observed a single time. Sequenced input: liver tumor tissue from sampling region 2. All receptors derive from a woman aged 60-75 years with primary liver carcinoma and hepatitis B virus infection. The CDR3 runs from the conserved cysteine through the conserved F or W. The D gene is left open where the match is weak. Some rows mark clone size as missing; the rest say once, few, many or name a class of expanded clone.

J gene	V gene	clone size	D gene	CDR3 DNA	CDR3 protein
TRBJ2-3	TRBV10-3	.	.	TGTGCCATCAGTGAGTCCCGCTTACAAGCGGAACGATATACGCGGTATTTT	CAISESRLQAERYTRYF
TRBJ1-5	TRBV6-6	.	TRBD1	TGTACCAGCAGTCGAGGACAGGTATATCAGCACCAGCATTTT	CTSSRGQVYQHQHF
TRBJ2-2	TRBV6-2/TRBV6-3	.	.	TGTGCCAGCACTTACTTGGGCGGTCTGAACTCCGGGGAGCTGTTTTTT	CASTYLGGLNSGELFF
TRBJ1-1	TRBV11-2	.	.	TGTGCCAGCCGCTTAGAGTCAGGGAGTGAAGCTCTCTTT	CASRLESGSEALF
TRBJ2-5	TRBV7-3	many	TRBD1	TGTGCCAGCAGCCAGACAGGGGCTAAAGAGACCCAGTACTTC	CASSQTGAKETQYF
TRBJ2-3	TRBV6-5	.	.	TGTACCAGGAGTCCTGGCCCTCGTGACGGTACGCAGTATTTT	CTRSPGPRDGTQYF
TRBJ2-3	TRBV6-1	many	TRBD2	TGTGCCAGCAGAAGCGGGAGTGCAGATACGCAGTATTTT	CASRSGSADTQYF
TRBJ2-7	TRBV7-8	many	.	TGTGCCAGCAGCCGAGGGGGCGGGATTGGTTACGAGCAGTACTTC	CASSRGGGIGYEQYF
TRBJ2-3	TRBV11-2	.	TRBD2	TGTGCCAGCAGCTTAGCGGGACTAGCGATTAGCACAGATACGCAGTATTTT	CASSLAGLAISTDTQYF
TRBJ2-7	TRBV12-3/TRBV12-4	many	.	TGTGCCAGCAGTCCCAACCGGGCCAGCCAGTACTTC	CASSPNRASQYF
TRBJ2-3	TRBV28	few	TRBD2	TGTGCCAGCAGTTCGGGACTAGCGGGAGCCTATACGCAGTATTTT	CASSSGLAGAYTQYF
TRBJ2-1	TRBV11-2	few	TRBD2	TGTGGCAGCAGCTTATTACTAGCGGGAGGGGGCTCCTACAATGAGCAGTTCTTC	CGSSLLLAGGGSYNEQFF
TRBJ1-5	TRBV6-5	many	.	TGTGCCAGCAGTTACTCGCTGGCCAGCAATCAGCCCCAGCATTTT	CASSYSLASNQPQHF
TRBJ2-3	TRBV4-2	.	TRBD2	TGTGCCAGTAGCCAAGATATGGCGGGAGAGCCAGATACGCAGTATTTT	CASSQDMAGEPDTQYF